The 26 T cell receptor beta chains presented below share a single source sample, sequenced in a study of cytomegalovirus exposure and HLA in healthy donors. Primers included in the PCR were 60 Vbeta and 13 Jbeta primers. Using immunoSEQ multiplex PCR, the repertoire was profiled, and TCRdb retains in-frame clones only, with some absent. The sample table includes 91,000 or so clones. The sequencing sample was made of PBMCs. These TCRs come from a woman in her 30s in good health and CMV-seronegative.

The J gene is TRBJ1-1, the V gene TRBV28; D is possibly TRBD1 (5 bases). Between the trimmed V and J ends, which lost 2 bases and 3 bases, there was a span of 10 bases. The CDR3 totals 14 residues. Germline V gene sequence: CDR1 MDHEN, CDR2 SYDVKM. The CDR3 DNA reads TGTGCCAGCAGTTTACGGGGGTGGGACACTGAAGCTTTCTTT. Translated, it gives CASSLRGWDTEAFF.

V usage is TRBV5-8 and J usage is TRBJ2-1, with D possibly matching TRBD2 (6 bases). Looked up from germline, CDR1 is SGHTS and CDR2 is YDEGEE. The length of the CDR3 is 15 residues. V was clipped by 2 bases and J by 4 bases, with 13 bases between them. This CDR3 reads CASSFEAGSYNEQFF. The CDR3 nucleotides are TGTGCCAGCAGCTTCGAGGCGGGATCTTACAATGAGCAGTTCTTC. Full variable domain (outside the CDR3, taken from reference TRBV5-8 and TRBJ2-1): EAGVTQSPTHLIKTRGQQATLRCSPISGHTSVYWYQQALGLGLQFLLWYDEGEERNRGNFPPRFSGRQFPNYSSELNVNALELEDSALYLCASSFEAGSYNEQFFGPGTRLTVL.

V is TRBV5-8 and J is TRBJ2-3; D might be TRBD1 (6 bases). Germline-derived CDR1 and CDR2 are SGHTS and YDEGEE. The ends were cut back, 2 bases at V and 0 bases at J, with 10 bases in the middle. The CDR3 runs to 15 residues. DNA for the CDR3: TGTGCCAGCAGCTTAGGGACACGAAGCACAGATACGCAGTATTTT. Its protein product is CASSLGTRSTDTQYF. The variable domain in full, completed from reference TRBV5-8 and TRBJ2-3, reads EAGVTQSPTHLIKTRGQQATLRCSPISGHTSVYWYQQALGLGLQFLLWYDEGEERNRGNFPPRFSGRQFPNYSSELNVNALELEDSALYLCASSLGTRSTDTQYFGPGTRLTVL.

The chain uses TRBV14 and TRBJ2-1, with 16 bases aligning to TRBD2. The germline V gene has CDR1 SGHDN and CDR2 FVKESK. The V and J ends lost 4 bases and 6 bases, in that order; junction bases with no gene match: 12. The CDR3 loop spans 19 amino acids. As DNA, the CDR3 is TGTGCCAGCAGCCGAGAATATCCGGGACTAGCGGGAGGGACCAATGAGCAGTTCTTC. Translation gives CASSREYPGLAGGTNEQFF.

The chain joins TRBV6-4 to TRBJ1-5; 11 nucleotides match TRBD1. V lost 6 bases, J lost 2 bases, and 9 bases stayed unmatched. Germline CDR1 is MRHNA and CDR2 is SNTAGT. This CDR3 contains 17 residues. CDR3 amino acids: CASSPGTGGPGNQPQHF. The CDR3 nucleotides read TGTGCCAGCAGCCCCGGGACAGGGGGTCCGGGCAATCAGCCCCAGCATTTT.

This chain links TRBV27 with TRBJ1-1, with 11 bases identical to TRBD1. The CDR3 spans 16 residues. CDR1 is MNHEY and CDR2 is SMNVEV in the germline V gene (reference sequence). Unmatched junction bases numbered 11, after V lost 6 bases and J lost 5 bases. This CDR3 reads CASRSWGQGVDTEAFF. CDR3 DNA sequence: TGTGCCAGCAGGTCTTGGGGACAGGGGGTCGATACTGAAGCTTTCTTT.

This rearrangement joins TRBV5-6 to TRBJ2-7; D is undetermined. Trimming removed 1 base at V and 3 bases at J, with 8 bases between. The CDR3 totals 13 residues. Germline CDR1 and CDR2: SGHDT and YYEEEE. The CDR3 here is CASSLSVGYEQYF. CDR3 sequence (DNA): TGTGCCAGCAGCTTGTCTGTCGGCTACGAGCAGTACTTC.

V and J are TRBV7-6 and TRBJ1-1; 7 positions match TRBD1. CDR3 length: 13 residues. V lost 3 bases, J lost 4 bases, and 2 bases stayed unmatched. Germline V CDR1 and CDR2: SGHVS, FNYEAQ. DNA for the CDR3: TGTGCCAGCAGCTTGGAGGGGGCCACTGAAGCTTTCTTT. Translation gives CASSLEGATEAFF.

The chain carries TRBV28 and TRBJ2-7; TRBD2 aligns across 8 bases. Germline trimming cut 2 bases from V and 3 bases from J; bases unmatched to any gene: 6. The germline CDR1 and CDR2 sequences are MDHEN and SYDVKM. The CDR3 covers 15 residues. DNA for the CDR3: TGTGCCAGCAGTTTAGGAGCGGGAGACTTCTACGAGCAGTACTTC. Protein product: CASSLGAGDFYEQYF.

DNA for the CDR3: TGTGCCAGCAGTTTGACTAGCGGGGGGGCTGGAAAGACCCAGTACTTC. This sequence encodes CASSLTSGGAGKTQYF. This rearrangement joins TRBV27 to TRBJ2-5; TRBD2 matches 14 bases. This CDR3 spans 16 amino acids. The junction had 6 bases not matched to a gene; V was cut back by 3 bases and J by 6 bases. The germline CDR1 and CDR2 sequences are MNHEY and SMNVEV (reference sequence).

This chain joins TRBV9 and TRBJ2-7; D unresolved. This CDR3 is 10 amino acids long. Per germline, CDR1 SGDLS and CDR2 YYNGEE. V was shortened by 6 bases and J by 4 bases, with 5 bases between the two germline ends. CDR3 sequence: CASNIYEQYF. CDR3 bases: TGTGCCAGCAACATTTACGAGCAGTACTTC.

The DNA of the CDR3 is TGCGCCAGCAGCCAAGAACCCGGGAGTCGGGATCAGCCCCAGCATTTT. It codes for CASSQEPGSRDQPQHF. The rearrangement joins TRBV4-1 to TRBJ1-5; no firm D call. This CDR3 contains 16 residues. V lost 0 bases, J lost 5 bases, and 14 bases lay in between. Germline CDR1 and CDR2: MGHRA and YSYEKL.

The chain joins TRBV5-1 to TRBJ1-2, with D tentatively TRBD1 (6 bases). Trimming removed 0 bases from V and 8 bases from J, with 17 bases in between. Germline V gene sequence: CDR1 SGHRS, CDR2 YFSETQ. The CDR3 has 15 amino acids. The CDR3 spells CASSLANTGPGGYTF. The CDR3, as DNA: TGCGCCAGCAGCTTGGCTAACACAGGGCCGGGGGGCTACACCTTC.

The chain links TRBV29-1 to TRBJ2-1, with TRBD1 matching over 12 bases. This CDR3 region has 16 residues. Trimming took 2 bases from V and 5 from J; bases not matched to a gene: 7. Germline V gene data show CDR1 as SQVTM and CDR2 as ANQGSEA. The CDR3 reads CSVERRDRGLHNEQFF. In DNA form, the CDR3 reads TGCAGCGTTGAACGCCGGGACAGGGGGCTCCACAATGAGCAGTTCTTC.

The CDR3 loop is CASSATGELFF. In DNA form, the CDR3 reads TGTGCCAGCAGCGCTACCGGGGAGCTGTTTTTT. The V call is TRBV9, the J call TRBJ2-2; D gene ambiguous. Germline values: CDR1 SGDLS, CDR2 YYNGEE. V shed 3 bases and J shed 5 bases, with 2 bases lying between them. This CDR3 is built from 11 residues. Full variable domain (missing parts from reference TRBV9 and TRBJ2-2): DSGVTQTPKHLITATGQRVTLRCSPRSGDLSVYWYQQSLDQGLQFLIQYYNGEERAKGNILERFSAQQFPDLHSELNLSSLELGDSALYFCASSATGELFFGEGSRLTVL.

The chain employs TRBV27 and TRBJ1-4; weak D call: TRBD1 (5 bases). CDR1 and CDR2 from the germline V gene are MNHEY and SMNVEV (reference sequence). CDR3 length: 15 amino acids. V shed 2 bases and J shed 8 bases, with 15 bases lying between them. The chain's CDR3 is CASSLMGRAGEKLFF. The CDR3 bases are TGTGCCAGCAGTTTAATGGGCAGGGCTGGAGAAAAACTGTTTTTT.

Here the CDR3 DNA reads TGTGCCAGCAGCCCTCCTGGGGGGAGTAGGACCGGGGAGCTGTTTTTT. As protein: CASSPPGGSRTGELFF. The chain employs TRBV4-2 and TRBJ2-2; D is perhaps TRBD2 (6 bases). Germline V CDR1 and CDR2: LGHNA, YNFKEQ. The V end lost 4 bases, the J end lost 5 bases, and 17 bases lay between the germline ends. The CDR3 totals 16 residues.

The genes are TRBV6-1 and TRBJ2-7; 10 bases line up with TRBD2. The DNA end lines up better with TRBJ2-1; the J call may be wrong. CDR1 is MNHNS, CDR2 SASEGT, per germline. CDR3 size: 15 residues. Here the CDR3 DNA reads TGTGCCAGCAGTGAAAACTCCGGGACTAGCGATGAGCAGTTCTTC. Its translation: CASSENSGTSDEQFF.

Comment on this clone: Other DNA sequences from this sample encode an identical CDR3 as well. CDR3 in DNA: TGTGCCAGCAGTTTGGGAGGGAGTACAGATACGCAGTATTTT. Its translation is CASSLGGSTDTQYF. The chain uses TRBV28 and TRBJ2-3; 7 bases map to TRBD2. Trimming at V came to 3 bases and at J to 3 bases, leaving 3 bases not matched to a gene. The CDR3 is 14 amino acids. CDR1 MDHEN and CDR2 SYDVKM come from the germline V gene.

This chain uses TRBV10-1 with TRBJ2-1; D might be TRBD2 (6 bases). The CDR3 runs to 13 residues. V lost 5 bases and J lost 10, with 15 bases in between. The germline V gene encodes CDR1 WNHNN and CDR2 SYGVQD (reference sequence). The CDR3 is CASSPTWDSEQFF. For the CDR3, the DNA is TGCGCCAGCAGTCCCACCTGGGACTCCGAGCAGTTCTTC.

The chain joins TRBV6-1 to TRBJ1-5, with TRBD1 as a possible D gene (6 bases). The CDR3 is 13 amino acids. Germline V gene data show CDR1 as MNHNS and CDR2 as SASEGT. Between the trimmed V and J ends, which lost 6 bases and 4 bases, there was a span of 10 bases. Written as DNA, the CDR3 is TGTGCCAGCAGCATAACAGGGAATCAGCCCCAGCATTTT. Translated: CASSITGNQPQHF.

The chain carries TRBV19 and TRBJ2-1; 8 nucleotides match TRBD1. The V gene end was trimmed by 5 bases and the J gene end by 0 bases; junction bases not matched to a gene: 9. CDR1 LNHDA and CDR2 SQIVND come from the germline V gene (reference sequence). This CDR3 region has 17 residues. The DNA of the CDR3 is TGTGCCAGTAGTGCCACGACAGGGGCAGCCTCCTACAATGAGCAGTTCTTC. It codes for CASSATTGAASYNEQFF.

The rearrangement uses TRBV28 and TRBJ2-1; TRBD2 agrees at 8 bases. This CDR3 contains 15 residues. The ends lost 6 bases at V and 8 bases at J; junction bases unmatched: 12. Germline CDR1 reads MDHEN; CDR2 reads SYDVKM. CDR3 bases: TGTGCCAGCAGGGATCGGAGCGGGAGTTTCGATGAGCAGTTCTTC. This codes for CASRDRSGSFDEQFF.

The gene calls are TRBV28 and TRBJ2-7, with D perhaps TRBD2 (6 bases). V was shortened by 6 bases and J by 2 bases, with 14 bases between the two germline ends. The germline V gene encodes CDR1 MDHEN and CDR2 SYDVKM. The CDR3 is made up of 14 amino acids. CDR3 sequence (DNA): TGTGCCAGCAGGTTTCGGGACTCTGCCTACGAGCAGTACTTC. Its protein product is CASRFRDSAYEQYF.

The chain employs TRBV6-1 and TRBJ2-2; D is perhaps TRBD1 (7 bases). The germline CDR1 and CDR2 sequences are MNHNS and SASEGT. Trimming left V 10 bases short and J 7 bases short, with 16 bases between. CDR3 length: 13 residues. The CDR3 loop is CAIAGGLHGELFF. CDR3 DNA sequence: TGTGCCATCGCAGGGGGGCTTCACGGGGAGCTGTTTTTT.

The CDR3 sequence: CASSQDAAPHNEQFF. The CDR3 coding sequence is TGTGCCAGCAGCCAAGATGCAGCGCCCCACAATGAGCAGTTCTTC. The genes are TRBV4-2 and TRBJ2-1; D is uncertain. Germline V gene lookup returns CDR1 LGHNA and CDR2 YNFKEQ. The CDR3 contains 15 residues. Deletions cut 0 bases from V and 5 bases from J, with 11 bases between.